The rows below give T cell receptor beta chains drawn from one sample of a study of vaccination and CD4 T cells after COVID-19. These TCRs' antigens remain unknown. A single record per CDR3 protein comes from TCRdb applying MiXCR to the PCR reads. The sample lists approximately 17,000 distinct CDR3 sequences; nearly 50% were seen once. The input for sequencing was CD4+ T cells from blood, cultured in vitro, taken before SARS-CoV-2 vaccination. Receptors were obtained from a human donor who had recovered from COVID-19. Both conserved end residues are part of each CDR3. Fields, in order: J gene, clone size, D gene, V gene, CDR3 DNA, CDR3 protein. A D gene is named only where the DNA matches it firmly. Part of the rows lack a size; the others show once, few, many or a class for expanded clones.

J: TRBJ1-1
size: -
D: -
V: TRBV3-1
DNA: TGTGCCAGCAGCCAAGGGGCTAACACTGAAGCTTTCTTT
CDR3: CASSQGANTEAFF

J: TRBJ2-7
size: -
D: -
V: TRBV20-1
DNA: TGCAGTGCTAGTTTGGTACAGCAGTACTTC
CDR3: CSASLVQQYF

J: TRBJ2-5
size: -
D: -
V: TRBV5-4
DNA: TGTGCCAGCAGCTTTGTGGGGGGGGGCCTCACGGAGACCCAGTACTTC
CDR3: CASSFVGGGLTETQYF

J: TRBJ1-2
size: few
D: TRBD1
V: TRBV15
DNA: TGTGCCACCAGCATGACAGGGGCGCAGGGGTTTATAGGTGGCTACACCTTC
CDR3: CATSMTGAQGFIGGYTF

J: TRBJ1-6
size: -
D: TRBD1
V: TRBV30
DNA: TGTGCCTGGAGTGAGGGACAGGGAAGCTCCTATAATTCACCCCTCCACTTT
CDR3: CAWSEGQGSSYNSPLHF

J: TRBJ1-2
size: -
D: -
V: TRBV20-1
DNA: TGCAGTGCTAGGGGGGGCGGGAACTATGGCTACACCTTC
CDR3: CSARGGGNYGYTF

J: TRBJ1-2
size: -
D: TRBD1
V: TRBV7-3
DNA: TGTGCCAGCAGCGAGACAGGGGCGCAAGCTCAGGGCTACACCTTC
CDR3: CASSETGAQAQGYTF

J: TRBJ2-5
size: -
D: TRBD1
V: TRBV20-1
DNA: TGCAGTGTTACGACAGGGCGTCTCCAAGAGACCCAGTACTTC
CDR3: CSVTTGRLQETQYF

J: TRBJ2-7
size: -
D: TRBD1
V: TRBV11-3
DNA: TGTGCCAGCAGCACAAGACAGGGGGTCCACGAGCAGTACTTC
CDR3: CASSTRQGVHEQYF

J: TRBJ2-1
size: -
D: -
V: TRBV20-1
DNA: TGCAGTCCCGGACTGGGGAACAATGAGCAGTTCTTC
CDR3: CSPGLGNNEQFF

J: TRBJ2-5
size: -
D: -
V: TRBV27
DNA: TGTGCCAGCAGTGGAAGGATAAAGGAAATAGAGACCCAGTACTTC
CDR3: CASSGRIKEIETQYF

J: TRBJ2-5
size: -
D: -
V: TRBV10-2
DNA: TGCGCCAGCAGCGACGCCGGCGAGACCCAGTACTTC
CDR3: CASSDAGETQYF

J: TRBJ1-1
size: once
D: TRBD1
V: TRBV19
DNA: TGTGCCAGTAGTATGGGACAGGGGGCTTTCGCTGAAGCTTTCTTT
CDR3: CASSMGQGAFAEAFF

J: TRBJ1-6
size: -
D: TRBD1
V: TRBV11-3
DNA: TGTGCCAGCAGCCCGGGGACAGGGGATTCACCCCTCCACTTT
CDR3: CASSPGTGDSPLHF

J: TRBJ2-3
size: few
D: -
V: TRBV20-1
DNA: TGCAGTGCTGCATTGGGACTTCGCAACACAGATACGCAGTATTTT
CDR3: CSAALGLRNTDTQYF

J: TRBJ1-5
size: -
D: -
V: TRBV2
DNA: TGTGCCAGCAGTGGAGGAGGGGCGCAGCCCCAGCATTTT
CDR3: CASSGGGAQPQHF

J: TRBJ1-2
size: -
D: TRBD1
V: TRBV6-1
DNA: TGTGCCAGCACTGAAGGGGGGAAGGGACAGGAGGCAGGCTACACCTTC
CDR3: CASTEGGKGQEAGYTF

J: TRBJ2-5
size: -
D: -
V: TRBV6-1
DNA: TGTGCCAGCAGGGAGAATATAGGGACGGGGACCCAGTACTTC
CDR3: CASRENIGTGTQYF

J: TRBJ1-6
size: few
D: -
V: TRBV7-8
DNA: TGTGCCAGCAGCCGGGGCGGGACAAGGAATTCACCCCTCCACTTT
CDR3: CASSRGGTRNSPLHF

J: TRBJ2-5
size: -
D: -
V: TRBV20-1
DNA: TGCAGTGCCCATATACCCGGGAACAACCAAGAGACCCAGTACTTC
CDR3: CSAHIPGNNQETQYF

J: TRBJ1-6
size: few
D: -
V: TRBV19
DNA: TGTGCCAGTAGTATGGGCCTAGGGAATTCACCCCTCCACTTT
CDR3: CASSMGLGNSPLHF

J: TRBJ1-5
size: -
D: TRBD1
V: TRBV6-2/TRBV6-3
DNA: TGTGCCATCTGGGACAGGGGCCAGCCCCAGCATTTT
CDR3: CAIWDRGQPQHF

J: TRBJ1-1
size: few
D: -
V: TRBV7-2
DNA: TGTGCCAGCAGCTTAATGCAGGGAGGGAGCACTGAAGCTTTCTTT
CDR3: CASSLMQGGSTEAFF

J: TRBJ2-7
size: -
D: TRBD2
V: TRBV7-8
DNA: TGTGCCAGCAGCTTTGGACTAGCGGGGGGCCAAAACTACGAGCAGTACTTC
CDR3: CASSFGLAGGQNYEQYF

J: TRBJ1-2
size: -
D: TRBD1
V: TRBV6-1
DNA: TGTGCCAGCAGGGGACAGAGGGGCTACACCTTC
CDR3: CASRGQRGYTF

J: TRBJ2-6
size: -
D: -
V: TRBV11-2
DNA: TGTGCCAGCAGCTTACGGTTGAGTTCTGGGGCCAACGTCCTGACTTTC
CDR3: CASSLRLSSGANVLTF

J: TRBJ1-2
size: few
D: TRBD1
V: TRBV19
DNA: TGTGCCAGTTTAACCAGTCGGCCAGGGGGCGACTATGGCTACACCTTC
CDR3: CASLTSRPGGDYGYTF

J: TRBJ2-3
size: -
D: TRBD2
V: TRBV6-2/TRBV6-3
DNA: TGTGCCAGCAGTTCGCTCAGCGGGAGTTGGACAGATACGCAGTATTTT
CDR3: CASSSLSGSWTDTQYF

J: TRBJ1-5
size: -
D: TRBD1
V: TRBV7-2
DNA: TGTGCCAGCAGCTTAGGACAGGGGGACAATCAGCCCCAGCATTTT
CDR3: CASSLGQGDNQPQHF

J: TRBJ2-3
size: -
D: -
V: TRBV11-3
DNA: TGTGCCAGCAGCTTAGAAGCGGGTCGCGAGCCAGATACGCAGTATTTT
CDR3: CASSLEAGREPDTQYF

J: TRBJ1-4
size: -
D: -
V: TRBV28
DNA: TGTGCCAGCGGGAACTCCTGGCAAAAACTGTTTTTT
CDR3: CASGNSWQKLFF

J: TRBJ1-1
size: -
D: TRBD1
V: TRBV6-1
DNA: TGTGCCAGCAGTCTCGACAGGGGCACTGAAGCTTTCTTT
CDR3: CASSLDRGTEAFF

J: TRBJ1-1
size: -
D: -
V: TRBV6-1
DNA: TGTGCCAGCAGCCCCCGCGGGGGCATGAACACTGAAGCTTTCTTT
CDR3: CASSPRGGMNTEAFF

J: TRBJ2-7
size: -
D: TRBD2
V: TRBV7-8
DNA: TGTGCCAGCAGCTCGACTAGCGGCCACTACGAGCAGTACTTC
CDR3: CASSSTSGHYEQYF

J: TRBJ1-2
size: -
D: -
V: TRBV11-3
DNA: TGTGCCAGCAGCCAGGACGGGAACTATGGCTACACCTTC
CDR3: CASSQDGNYGYTF

J: TRBJ2-7
size: -
D: -
V: TRBV6-2/TRBV6-3
DNA: TGTGCCAGCAGTCGCCCCCAGGGGATCGAGCAGTACTTC
CDR3: CASSRPQGIEQYF

J: TRBJ2-1
size: few
D: TRBD2
V: TRBV20-1
DNA: TGCAGTGCCCTGCTAGCGGGAACCTACAATGAGCAGTTCTTC
CDR3: CSALLAGTYNEQFF